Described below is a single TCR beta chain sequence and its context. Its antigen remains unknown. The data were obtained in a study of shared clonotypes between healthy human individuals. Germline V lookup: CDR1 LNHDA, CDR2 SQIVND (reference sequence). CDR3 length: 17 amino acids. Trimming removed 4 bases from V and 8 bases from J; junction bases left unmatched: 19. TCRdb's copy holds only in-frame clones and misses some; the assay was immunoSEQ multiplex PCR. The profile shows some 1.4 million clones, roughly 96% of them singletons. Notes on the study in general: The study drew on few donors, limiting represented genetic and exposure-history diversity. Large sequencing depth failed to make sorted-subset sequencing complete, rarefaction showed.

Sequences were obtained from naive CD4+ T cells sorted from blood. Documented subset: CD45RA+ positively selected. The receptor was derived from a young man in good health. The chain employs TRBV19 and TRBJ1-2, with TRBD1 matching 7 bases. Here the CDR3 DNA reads TGTGCCAGTAGTACCCAAATTAAGACAGGGCCGGCTGCGGGCTACACCTTC. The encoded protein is CASSTQIKTGPAAGYTF.